This T cell receptor beta chain was sequenced for a study of molecular identifiers for immune sequencing clone quantification. CDR3 length: 17 residues. TCRdb reprocessed the PCR reads via MiXCR and lists one record per CDR3 protein. Here the sample spans a few hundred thousand distinct CDR3 sequences, about 25% being singletons. The chain employs TRBV21-1 and TRBJ1-5; TRBD1 is taken as the D call from the table, unchecked against the DNA. TRBV21-1 is given as a pseudogene. The sequencing sample was made of naive CD8+ T cells from blood, with Jurkat cell RNA spiked in. Subset meaning: FACS-sorted CD8+CD4-CCR7+CD45RA+ naive T cells. This TCR came from a human donor in good health. Some libraries in this study had Jurkat cell RNA spiked in. The CDR3 sequence: CASSKRWRGWGNQPQHF. CDR3 nucleotides: TGTGCCAGCAGCAAAAGGTGGCGAGGCTGGGGCAATCAGCCCCAGCATTTT.